What follows are 14 T cell receptor beta chains derived from one specimen sequenced in a study of Ad26.COV2.S vaccination and SARS-CoV-2 variants. Measured with immunoSEQ multiplex PCR; TCRdb has only the in-frame clones, and not every one. The table lists roughly 680,000 clones, more than 70% of them singletons. The sample's treatment: around 19 received Ad26.COV2.S at low or high dose, single or two shots; 5 received placebo; per-sample allocation not given. The samples date from day 63 after the first vaccine or placebo injection. The source material was peripheral blood, sampled in a trial of Ad26.COV2.S vaccine versus placebo. The source is a person between 18 and 65 years old who received the Ad26.COV2.S COVID-19 vaccine or a placebo.

The chain uses TRBV7-9 and TRBJ2-3; D remains ambiguous. The CDR3 spans 13 residues. With 3 bases removed from V and 2 bases from J, the gap between germline ends came to 6 bases. Germline-derived CDR1 and CDR2 are SEHNR and FQNEAQ (reference sequence). CDR3: CASSFIATDTQYF. Here the CDR3 DNA reads TGTGCCAGCAGCTTTATCGCCACAGATACGCAGTATTTT.

A remark on this clone: The sample holds other DNA sequences that translate to the same CDR3. CDR3 in amino acids: CASSPSGTGPYEQYF. Here the CDR3 DNA reads TGTGCCAGCTCACCCTCCGGGACAGGACCCTACGAGCAGTACTTC. The rearrangement links TRBV18 to TRBJ2-7; 8 positions match TRBD1. Germline V gene sequence: CDR1 KGHSH, CDR2 LQKENI. The junction had 6 bases not matched to a gene; V was cut back by 3 bases and J by 2 bases. The CDR3 is 15 residues long.

The chain has TRBV4-2 and TRBJ2-7; perhaps TRBD1 as D (6 bases). Germline CDR1 is LGHNA and CDR2 is YNFKEQ. The CDR3 consists of 15 residues. V was shortened by 1 base and J by 4 bases, with 14 bases between the two germline ends. The CDR3 DNA follows: TGTGCCAGCAGCCAAGTCTTACAGGGTAAATACGAGCAGTACTTC. This sequence encodes CASSQVLQGKYEQYF.

The chain links TRBV19 to TRBJ1-2; D is ambiguous. The CDR3 spans 13 residues. The V and J ends lost 5 bases and 7 bases respectively, with 14 bases between them. Germline V gene data show CDR1 as LNHDA and CDR2 as SQIVND (reference sequence). The CDR3 protein is CASSHAGYVGYTF. The CDR3 coding sequence is TGTGCCAGTAGTCACGCAGGATATGTTGGCTACACCTTC.

The V and J genes are TRBV20-1 and TRBJ1-1; D is uncertain. Between the trimmed V and J ends, which lost 3 bases and 12 bases, there was a span of 14 bases. CDR3 size: 11 residues. The germline V gene has CDR1 DFQATT and CDR2 SNEGSKA (reference sequence). The CDR3: CSASPSSGTFF. DNA of the CDR3: TGCAGTGCTAGTCCCTCCTCTGGAACTTTCTTT.

To note about this clone: The sample has other DNA sequences that encode this CDR3 too. The chain carries TRBV18 and TRBJ2-3, with no clear D. Germline assignment: CDR1 KGHSH and CDR2 LQKENI. This CDR3 is built from 15 residues. V was pared by 3 bases and J by 0 bases, with 10 bases between. In nucleotides, the CDR3 is TGTGCCAGCTCACCCCGGACGGCTAGCACAGATACGCAGTATTTT. Amino acid sequence: CASSPRTASTDTQYF.

The chain links TRBV5-5 to TRBJ1-1, with D unresolved. The CDR3 totals 13 residues. In germline, CDR1 is SGHKS, CDR2 YYEKEE (reference sequence). V was shortened by 0 bases and J by 3 bases, with 6 bases between the two germline ends. The CDR3 coding sequence is TGTGCCAGCAGCTTGGAGCCGGACACTGAAGCTTTCTTT. Its translation: CASSLEPDTEAFF.

This clone was counted a few times. The V and J genes are TRBV7-9 and TRBJ2-1; 14 bases are shared with TRBD2. V was clipped by 7 bases and J by 7 bases; unmatched bases: 9. CDR3 length: 16 residues. The germline gives CDR1 SEHNR, CDR2 FQNEAQ (reference sequence). The chain's CDR3 is CASTQSGLAGVNEQFF. The CDR3, as DNA: TGTGCCAGCACCCAATCGGGACTAGCGGGAGTTAATGAGCAGTTCTTC.

The rearrangement joins TRBV30 to TRBJ1-5; a weak D match, TRBD1 (5 bases). CDR1 is GTSNPN, CDR2 SVGIG, per germline (reference sequence). The V end lost 2 bases, the J end lost 4 bases, and 15 bases lay between the germline ends. The CDR3 is made up of 15 amino acids. The CDR3 sequence: CAWSKTGTVNQPQHF. The CDR3 DNA reads as TGTGCCTGGAGTAAAACCGGGACGGTAAATCAGCCCCAGCATTTT.

The chain carries TRBV7-2 and TRBJ1-2; 8 bases are shared with TRBD1. The CDR3 runs 14 residues. Germline-derived CDR1 and CDR2 are SGHTA and FQGNSA. The trim removed 1 base at V and 7 bases at J, leaving 5 bases unmatched. DNA of the CDR3: TGTGCCAGCAGCTTAGGGACAGGGAGGGGTGGCTACACCTTC. It is translated as CASSLGTGRGGYTF.

V and J are TRBV9 and TRBJ2-3, with 14 bases aligning to TRBD2. V lost 4 bases to trimming and J lost 4 bases; unmatched junction nucleotides: 5. The CDR3 sequence is 16 residues long. Germline lookup yields CDR1 SGDLS and CDR2 YYNGEE. The CDR3 DNA reads as TGTGCCAGCAGCTTAAGGACTAGCGGGGGGTCAGATACGCAGTATTTT. Translated, it gives CASSLRTSGGSDTQYF.

Turning to this clone: Other DNA sequences from this sample encode an identical CDR3 as well. The chain joins TRBV24-1 to TRBJ2-1; D unclear. In germline, CDR1 is KGHDR, CDR2 SFDVKD. V was clipped by 9 bases and J by 1 base, with 3 bases between them. This CDR3 has 11 residues. The CDR3 spells CATSSYNEQFF. As DNA, the CDR3 is TGTGCCACCTCGTCCTACAATGAGCAGTTCTTC.

This chain joins TRBV25-1 and TRBJ2-1; TRBD2 agrees at 7 bases. The CDR3 loop spans 15 amino acids. Per the germline V gene, CDR1 is MGHDK and CDR2 is SYGVNS. Trimming took 5 bases from V and 0 from J; bases not matched to a gene: 4. CDR3 amino acids: CASSRAGSSYNEQFF. As DNA, the CDR3 is TGTGCCAGCAGTCGAGCGGGGAGCTCCTACAATGAGCAGTTCTTC.

The sample holds one count of this clone. The chain couples TRBV20-1 to TRBJ1-2; possible D gene TRBD1, 6 bases. This CDR3 is built from 11 residues. V gave up 6 bases and J gave up 7 bases, with 12 bases separating them. Germline V gives CDR1 DFQATT, CDR2 SNEGSKA (reference sequence). The CDR3 here is CSALDSSGYTF. The CDR3 coding sequence is TGCAGTGCCCTGGACAGTTCTGGCTACACCTTC.